The entry below gives a single T cell receptor (beta chain) sequence along with its context. The antigen is not known. This specimen belongs to a study of OX40 agonist ivuxolimab in advanced cancers. Looking at the study overall: Aged about 23 to 90 with a mean of about 63 years, they were more than 80% male. Study findings and constraints: There was clonal expansion of CD4+ and CD8+ blood T cells by week 6 at 0.1 to 3.0 mg/kg.

Sequencing was performed with immunoSEQ multiplex PCR; in TCRdb, only in-frame clones are kept and a portion is missing. The table has tens of thousands of clones, 87% seen once. Peripheral blood came from all dose cohorts at three timepoints. This CDR3 comprises 13 residues. The germline V and J ends were trimmed by 0 bases and 5 bases, with 8 bases remaining between them. CDR1 is KGHSH and CDR2 is LQKENI in the germline V gene. The specimen comprised CD4+ or CD8+ T cells sorted from blood, sampled in a trial of the OX40 agonist ivuxolimab. This chain uses TRBV18 with TRBJ2-7, with D possibly TRBD1 on 5 matching bases. The sequence was collected from an adult with an advanced solid tumor such as melanoma, head and neck, liver or kidney cancer. The chain's CDR3 is CASSPPSRDEQYF. CDR3 DNA sequence: TGTGCCAGCTCACCACCGAGCAGGGACGAGCAGTACTTC.